This T cell receptor (beta chain) emerged from a study of T-cell memory formation after mild COVID-19. Study context: TCR clusters mostly belonged to single donors.

TCRdb re-analysed the 5' RACE reads in MiXCR, keeping a single row per CDR3 protein. Of roughly 150,000 distinct CDR3 sequences listed, more than 13% are singletons. Germline CDR1 and CDR2: PRHDT and FYEKMQ (reference sequence). V was shortened by 3 bases and J by 1 base, with 13 bases between the two germline ends. The CDR3 spans 16 residues. Notes on the study in general: Among clones peaking at day 37 in the second wave, SARS-CoV-2 specificity remained unconfirmed. Clones that got smaller from day 15 to 85 had even CD4/CD8, while clones growing later tipped toward CD4+.

This clonotype was found a few times. Its specificity is not known. Sequencing was carried out using PBMCs or a T cell subset sorted from them (not recorded which). The chain carries TRBV13 and TRBJ2-1; D is unresolved. The sequence was collected from an adult woman who had mild COVID-19 (a few samples of this study predate the infection). Cell type and time point are not known. The CDR3 is CASSFKFNGSYNEQFF. The CDR3 nucleotides are TGTGCCAGCAGCTTCAAATTCAATGGGTCCTACAATGAGCAGTTCTTC.